This record concerns one T cell receptor (beta chain) sequence. Its cognate antigen is unknown. Germline loops: CDR1 SGHTA, CDR2 FQGNSA. CDR3 length: 14 amino acids. Trimming removed 6 bases from V and 6 bases from J; junction bases left unmatched: 10. This sample was taken from a study of OX40 agonist ivuxolimab in advanced cancers. Study-level results: Compared with CD4+, CD8+ T cells on average had more expanded clones.

Produced via immunoSEQ multiplex PCR; TCRdb's table is partial and in-frame only. The sample shows tens of thousands of clones, about 83% of them seen only once. The sequence was collected from an adult with an advanced solid tumor such as melanoma, head and neck, liver or kidney cancer. Sequenced here: CD4+ or CD8+ T cells sorted from blood, sampled in a trial of the OX40 agonist ivuxolimab. The chain recombines TRBV7-2 with TRBJ2-7, with 8 bases fitting TRBD1. In DNA form, the CDR3 reads TGTGCCAGCAGGCTCGGGACAGGTACCATCGAGCAGTACTTC. This sequence encodes CASRLGTGTIEQYF.